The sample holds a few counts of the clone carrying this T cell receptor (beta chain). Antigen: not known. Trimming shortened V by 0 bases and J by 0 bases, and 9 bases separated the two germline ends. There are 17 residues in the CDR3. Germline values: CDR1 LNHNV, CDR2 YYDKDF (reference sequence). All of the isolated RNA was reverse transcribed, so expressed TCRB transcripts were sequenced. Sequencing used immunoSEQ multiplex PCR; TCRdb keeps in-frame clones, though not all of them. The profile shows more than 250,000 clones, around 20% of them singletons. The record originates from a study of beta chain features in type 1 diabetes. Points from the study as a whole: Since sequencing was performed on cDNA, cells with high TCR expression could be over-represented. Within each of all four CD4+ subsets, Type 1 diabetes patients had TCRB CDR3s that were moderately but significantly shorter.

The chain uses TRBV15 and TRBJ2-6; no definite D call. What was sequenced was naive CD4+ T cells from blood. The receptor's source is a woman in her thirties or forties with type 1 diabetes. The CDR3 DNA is TGTGCCACCAGCAGAGATCGGCGGAACTCTGGGGCCAACGTCCTGACTTTC. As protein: CATSRDRRNSGANVLTF.